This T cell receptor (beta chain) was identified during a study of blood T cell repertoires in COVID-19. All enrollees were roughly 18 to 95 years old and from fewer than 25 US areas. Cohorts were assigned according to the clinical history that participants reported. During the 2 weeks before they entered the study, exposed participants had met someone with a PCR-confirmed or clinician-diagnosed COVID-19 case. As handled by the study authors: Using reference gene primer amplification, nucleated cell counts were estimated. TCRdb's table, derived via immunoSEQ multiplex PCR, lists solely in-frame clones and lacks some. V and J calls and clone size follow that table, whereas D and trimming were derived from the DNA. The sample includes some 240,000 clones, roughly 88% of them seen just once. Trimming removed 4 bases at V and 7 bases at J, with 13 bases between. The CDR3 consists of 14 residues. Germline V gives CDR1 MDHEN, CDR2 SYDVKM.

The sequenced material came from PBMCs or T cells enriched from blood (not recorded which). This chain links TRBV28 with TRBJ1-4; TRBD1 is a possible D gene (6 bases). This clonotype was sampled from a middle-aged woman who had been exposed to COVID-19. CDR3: CASSWTVQGEKLFF. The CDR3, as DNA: TGTGCCAGCAGTTGGACAGTTCAAGGTGAAAAACTGTTTTTT.